The source of this TCR beta chain is a study of response to subunit inactivated influenza vaccine. The study's findings and limits: The authors offered the suggestion that each seasonal influenza vaccination recruits few new T cells.

Via MiXCR, TCRdb re-called the RT-PCR reads, giving one row per CDR3 protein. This table holds approximately 500,000 distinct CDR3 sequences, roughly 13% found once. Concerning this clonotype: The antigen is undetermined.

The CDR3 extends over 14 amino acids. CDR1 is MNHNS and CDR2 is SASEGT in the germline V gene. Trimming stripped 6 bases from V and 9 bases from J, with 15 bases between. The chain links TRBV6-1 to TRBJ1-6; TRBD1 might be the D (6 bases). This TCR was recovered from a man in his fifties who received an inactivated influenza vaccine. This sample comprised PBMCs from blood, obtained roughly 6 weeks after vaccination. The CDR3 DNA is TGTGCCAGCAGAGAGACAGGTTCGTCTTCACCCCTCCACTTT. As protein: CASRETGSSSPLHF.